This TCR beta chain was sequenced during a study of regulatory and conventional T cells in RAG deficiency. Genomic DNA came from blood regulatory T cells gated CD4+ CD25-high CD127-low. The protocol was immunoSEQ multiplex PCR, while the TCRdb copy is restricted to in-frame clones and leaves out a portion. The repertoire holds about 3,200 clones, with 90% to 95% as singletons. For this clone: Antigen unknown.

Study results and limitations: Sorted Omenn CD25-high CD127-low cells may not be bona fide Tregs. Shorter CDR3s in all patient subsets; >85% Treg-Tconv overlap in Omenn.

Germline lookup yields CDR1 MRHNA and CDR2 SNTAGT. The CDR3 totals 12 residues. The V gene lost 5 bases and the J gene lost 8 bases, with 12 bases spanning the gap. These data are also associated with another study on regulatory T cells. As reported in that work: Primers: 52 TRBV forward and 13 TRBJ reverse.

The chain combines TRBV6-4 with TRBJ1-1; D is unresolved. The origin of this receptor is a human donor in good health. The sample consisted of CD4+ Tregs sorted from blood. In DNA form, the CDR3 reads TGTGCCAGCAGTTCAATGACGGGGGAAGCTTTCTTT. This sequence encodes CASSSMTGEAFF.